The subject of this entry is one T cell receptor beta chain. Its antigen is currently unknown. This sample is drawn from a study of T cells in Graves' hyperthyroidism and ophthalmopathy. Using 9.5 to 10 ml of fresh peripheral blood, PBMCs were prepared. V trimming: 0 bases; J trimming: 0 bases; junction bases outside the gene matches: 13. Germline CDR1 reads MNHEY; CDR2 reads SMNVEV (reference sequence). This CDR3 region has 19 residues. Whole-study findings and limits: A 13 V-J signature model discriminated ophthalmopathy versus stable hyperthyroidism.

Amplified TCR beta CDR3 regions derived from RNA transcripts. The study used the HTBI primer set for a first-round RT-PCR of the TCR CDR3. MiXCR, applied by TCRdb to the multiplex PCR reads, yields one record per CDR3 protein. The sample has fewer than 400,000 distinct CDR3 sequences, 20% to 30% seen once. The sample was blood. The V and J genes are TRBV27 and TRBJ2-7; 8 nucleotides align to TRBD2. The clonotype originates from a man aged 50 to 60 with Graves' hyperthyroidism. The CDR3 nucleotides read TGTGCCAGCAGTTTATCTGTTAGCGGGATCCTCCCAGCCTCCTACGAGCAGTACTTC. Translation gives CASSLSVSGILPASYEQYF.